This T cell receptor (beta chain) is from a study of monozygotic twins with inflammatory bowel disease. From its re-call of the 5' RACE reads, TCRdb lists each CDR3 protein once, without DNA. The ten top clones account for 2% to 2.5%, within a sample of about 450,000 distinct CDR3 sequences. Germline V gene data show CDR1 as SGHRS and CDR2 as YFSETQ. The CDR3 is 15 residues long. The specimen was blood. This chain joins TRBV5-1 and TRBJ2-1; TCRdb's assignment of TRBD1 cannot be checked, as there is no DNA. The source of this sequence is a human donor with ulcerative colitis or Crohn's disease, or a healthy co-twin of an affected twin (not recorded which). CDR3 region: CASSLGGQGFNEQFF.